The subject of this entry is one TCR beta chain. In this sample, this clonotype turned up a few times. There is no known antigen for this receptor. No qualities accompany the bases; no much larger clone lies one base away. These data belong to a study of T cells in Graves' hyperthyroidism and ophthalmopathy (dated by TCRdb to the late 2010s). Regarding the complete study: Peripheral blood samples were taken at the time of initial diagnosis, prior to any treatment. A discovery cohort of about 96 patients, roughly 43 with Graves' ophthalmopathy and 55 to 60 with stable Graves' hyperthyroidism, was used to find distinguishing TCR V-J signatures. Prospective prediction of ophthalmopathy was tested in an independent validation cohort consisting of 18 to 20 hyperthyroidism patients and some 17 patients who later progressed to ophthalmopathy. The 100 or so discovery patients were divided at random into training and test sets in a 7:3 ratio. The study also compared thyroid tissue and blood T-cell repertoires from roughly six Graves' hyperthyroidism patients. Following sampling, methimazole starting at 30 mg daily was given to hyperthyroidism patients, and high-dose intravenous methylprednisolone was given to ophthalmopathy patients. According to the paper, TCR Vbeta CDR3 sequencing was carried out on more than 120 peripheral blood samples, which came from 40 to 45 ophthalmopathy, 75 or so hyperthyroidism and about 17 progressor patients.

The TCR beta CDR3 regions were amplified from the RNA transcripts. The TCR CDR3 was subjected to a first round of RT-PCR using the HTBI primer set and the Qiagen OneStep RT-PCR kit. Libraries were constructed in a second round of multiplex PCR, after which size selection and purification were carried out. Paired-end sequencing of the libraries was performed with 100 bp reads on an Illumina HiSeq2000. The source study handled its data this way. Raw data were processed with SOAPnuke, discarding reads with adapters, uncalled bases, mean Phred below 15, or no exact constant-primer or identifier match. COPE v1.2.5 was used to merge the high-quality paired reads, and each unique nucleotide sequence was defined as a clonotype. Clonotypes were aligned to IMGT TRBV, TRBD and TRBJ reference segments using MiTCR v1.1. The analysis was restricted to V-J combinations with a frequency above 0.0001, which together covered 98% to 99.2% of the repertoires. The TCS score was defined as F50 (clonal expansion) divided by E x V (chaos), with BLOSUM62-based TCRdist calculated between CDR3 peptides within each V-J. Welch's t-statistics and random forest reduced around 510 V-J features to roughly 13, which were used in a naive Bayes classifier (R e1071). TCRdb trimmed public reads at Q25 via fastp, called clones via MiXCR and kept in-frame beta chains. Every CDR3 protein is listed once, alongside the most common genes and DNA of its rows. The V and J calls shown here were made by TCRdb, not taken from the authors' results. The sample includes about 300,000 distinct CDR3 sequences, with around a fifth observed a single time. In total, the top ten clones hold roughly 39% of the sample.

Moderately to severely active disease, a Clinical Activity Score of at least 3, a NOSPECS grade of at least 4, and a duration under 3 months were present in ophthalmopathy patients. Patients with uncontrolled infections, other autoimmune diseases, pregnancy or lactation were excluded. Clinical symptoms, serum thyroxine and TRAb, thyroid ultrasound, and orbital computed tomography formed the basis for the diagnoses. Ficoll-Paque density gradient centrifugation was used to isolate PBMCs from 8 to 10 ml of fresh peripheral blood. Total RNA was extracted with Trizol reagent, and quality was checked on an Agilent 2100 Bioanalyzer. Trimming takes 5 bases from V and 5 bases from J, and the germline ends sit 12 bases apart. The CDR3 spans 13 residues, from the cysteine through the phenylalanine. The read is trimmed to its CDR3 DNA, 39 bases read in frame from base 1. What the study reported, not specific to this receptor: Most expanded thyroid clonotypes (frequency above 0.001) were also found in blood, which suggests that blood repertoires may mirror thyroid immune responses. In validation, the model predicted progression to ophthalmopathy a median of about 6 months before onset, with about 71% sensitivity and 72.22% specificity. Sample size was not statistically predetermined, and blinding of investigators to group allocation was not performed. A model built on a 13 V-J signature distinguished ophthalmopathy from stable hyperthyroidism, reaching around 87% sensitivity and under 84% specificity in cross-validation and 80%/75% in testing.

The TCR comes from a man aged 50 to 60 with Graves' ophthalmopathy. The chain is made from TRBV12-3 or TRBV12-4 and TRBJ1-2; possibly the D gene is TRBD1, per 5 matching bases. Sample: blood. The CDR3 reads CASSDGGVYGYTF. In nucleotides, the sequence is TGTGCCAGCAGTGACGGAGGGGTTTATGGCTACACCTTC.